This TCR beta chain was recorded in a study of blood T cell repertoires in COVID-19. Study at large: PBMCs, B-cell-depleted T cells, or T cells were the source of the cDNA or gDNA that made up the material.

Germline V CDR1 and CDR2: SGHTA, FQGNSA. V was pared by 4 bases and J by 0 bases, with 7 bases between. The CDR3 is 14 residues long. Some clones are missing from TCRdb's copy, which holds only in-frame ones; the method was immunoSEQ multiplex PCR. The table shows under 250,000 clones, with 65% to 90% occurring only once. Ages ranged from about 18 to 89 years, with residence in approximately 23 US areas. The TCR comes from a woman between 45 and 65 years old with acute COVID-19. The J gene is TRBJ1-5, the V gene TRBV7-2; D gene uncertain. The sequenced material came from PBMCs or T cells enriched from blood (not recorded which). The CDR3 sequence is CASSSPYSNQPQHF. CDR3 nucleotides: TGTGCCAGCAGCTCCCCCTATAGCAATCAGCCCCAGCATTTT.